Each of the 8 T cell receptor beta chains below was sequenced from the same sample in a study of T cell responses to AZD1222 COVID-19 vaccine. Clones were read by immunoSEQ multiplex PCR, and TCRdb kept only the in-frame ones, dropping some. The profile shows roughly 150,000 clones, approximately 90% of them singletons. The sample consisted of peripheral blood, taken on day 0 of AZD1222 vaccination. These receptors were taken from an adult in good health.

J is TRBJ2-1 and V is TRBV7-9; maybe TRBD2 (5 bases). This CDR3 comprises 17 residues. Germline V lookup: CDR1 SEHNR, CDR2 FQNEAQ (reference sequence). Trimming shortened V by 1 base and J by 4 bases, and 17 bases separated the two germline ends. In nucleotides, the CDR3 is TGTGCCAGCAGCTTAGGGGAGACGATGCCCCGGTACAATGAGCAGTTCTTC. Its protein is CASSLGETMPRYNEQFF.

The V call is TRBV19, the J call TRBJ1-6; D uncertain. CDR3 length equals 15 residues. With 3 bases removed from V and 9 bases from J, the gap between germline ends came to 15 bases. CDR1 and CDR2 from the germline V gene are LNHDA and SQIVND (reference sequence). CDR3 loop: CASSIKAFTGSPLHF. The CDR3 DNA reads as TGTGCCAGTAGTATTAAGGCGTTTACCGGTTCACCCCTCCACTTT.

A remark on this clone: In the same sample, other DNA sequences code for this CDR3. DNA of the CDR3: TGTGCCAGCAGCTTCAGCTCCTACGAGCAGTACTTC. Residues: CASSFSSYEQYF. The rearrangement uses TRBV28 and TRBJ2-7; D unresolved. The CDR3 runs 12 residues. Trimming stripped 6 bases from V and 0 bases from J, with 6 bases between. CDR1 MDHEN and CDR2 SYDVKM come from the germline V gene. Full variable domain (remainder filled in from reference TRBV28 and TRBJ2-7): DVKVTQSSRYLVKRTGEKVFLECVQDMDHENMFWYRQDPGLGLRLIYFSYDVKMKEKGDIPEGYSVSREKKERFSLILESASTNQTSMYLCASSFSSYEQYFGPGTRLTVT.

This clone was detected only once. The genes are TRBV30 and TRBJ1-1; no clear D gene. The CDR3 contains 10 residues. CDR1 is GTSNPN and CDR2 is SVGIG in the germline V gene (reference sequence). V was trimmed by 5 bases and J by 5 bases, leaving 6 bases between them. The CDR3 here is CAWGRTEAFF. CDR3 nucleotides: TGTGCCTGGGGTCGAACTGAAGCTTTCTTT.

Details on this clone: One end of the junction varies from germline; a read error may be responsible. This sequence joins TRBV3-1 (or the pseudogene TRBV3-2) and TRBJ1-3; D ambiguous. CDR1 is LGHDT, CDR2 YNNKEL, per germline (reference sequence). The CDR3 sequence is 15 residues long. In nucleotides, the CDR3 is TGTGTCAGCAGCCAATACGGGGACTCTGGAAACACCATATATTTT. Protein product: CVSSQYGDSGNTIYF.

The rearrangement joins TRBV18 to TRBJ2-7, with 8 bases fitting TRBD2. The V segment lost 2 bases and the J segment 4 bases; nucleotides outside the gene matches: 7. The germline V gene has CDR1 KGHSH and CDR2 LQKENI. The CDR3 is made up of 15 amino acids. The CDR3 region has the DNA TGTGCCAGCTCACCAGAGGGACTAGAGCCTTACGAGCAGTACTTC. This translates into CASSPEGLEPYEQYF.

The V call is TRBV2, the J call TRBJ1-1; 9 positions agree with TRBD1. Looked up from germline, CDR1 is SNHLY and CDR2 is FYNNEI. The length of the CDR3 is 14 residues. With 6 bases clipped from V and 2 bases from J, the junction kept 4 bases outside the gene matches. In DNA, the CDR3 is TGTGCCAGCAGACCGGGACAGGGTAACACTGAAGCTTTCTTT. Its translation is CASRPGQGNTEAFF. Looking up the rest from reference TRBV2 and TRBJ1-1 gives the full variable domain: EPEVTQTPSHQVTQMGQEVILRCVPISNHLYFYWYRQILGQKVEFLVSFYNNEISEKSEIFDDQFSVERPDGSNFTLKIRSTKLEDSAMYFCASRPGQGNTEAFFGQGTRLTVV.

The chain employs TRBV6-5 and TRBJ2-2; 10 bases are shared with TRBD2. The CDR3 spans 15 residues. V trimming: 6 bases; J trimming: 3 bases; junction bases outside the gene matches: 4. Germline V gives CDR1 MNHEY, CDR2 SVGAGI. The CDR3 region is CASSPTSGYTGELFF. In DNA, the CDR3 is TGTGCCAGCAGCCCGACTAGCGGGTACACCGGGGAGCTGTTTTTT.